This T cell receptor (beta chain) was documented in a study of cytomegalovirus exposure and HLA in healthy donors. The CDR3 loop spans 14 amino acids. V was pared by 6 bases and J by 4 bases, with 7 bases of the junction left unmatched. Germline CDR1 reads WSHSY; CDR2 reads SAAADI. The PCR used 60 Vbeta and 13 Jbeta primers. Assay: immunoSEQ multiplex PCR; the TCRdb copy retains only in-frame clones and omits some. The sample carries some 170,000 clones, around 83% recorded once. The sequencing input was PBMCs. The receptor comes from a man aged 45-60 years in good health and CMV-seropositive. V and J are TRBV10-2 and TRBJ2-7, with 9 nucleotides matching TRBD1. This CDR3 is CASRPGQGVYEQYF. The DNA of the CDR3 is TGCGCCAGCAGGCCGGGACAGGGAGTATACGAGCAGTACTTC.